The rows below give T cell receptor beta chains drawn from one sample of a study of blood T cells in healthy people across ages. Using its own MiXCR run on the 5' RACE reads, TCRdb lists one record per CDR3 protein. The sample yields 710,000 or so distinct CDR3 sequences, around 32% seen once. The sample taken for sequencing was blood. The receptors stem from a woman older than 75 in good health. Both conserved end residues are part of each CDR3.

v_call cdr3_aa
TRBV30 CAWSQGLVQPQHF
TRBV5-1 CASSLLQTGTLPSYEQYF
TRBV30 CAWSVPSGGRDEQFF
TRBV12-3/TRBV12-4 CASSLALGQGETQYF
TRBV6-5 CASSPDRAYYEQYF
TRBV2 CASSADMNTEAFF
TRBV5-4 CASRVQQVNYGYTF
TRBV9 CASSEGTGVNREKLFF
TRBV5-6 CASSLVGRGLMNTEAFF
TRBV29-1 CSVLGSGSGANVLTF
TRBV15 CATSRPGSYGYTF
TRBV20-1 CSAIHGGRVTGELFF
TRBV20-1 CSASRGGGGVTEAFF
TRBV29-1 CSAGGFSYEQYF
TRBV15 CATSTGLAGSADTQYF
TRBV20-1 CSAPARNNEQFF
TRBV7-2 CASSPKAGIDIQYF
TRBV29-1 CSVQGPGELFF
TRBV11-2 CASSSLGLAPDTQYF
TRBV5-1 CASSLANRPSGANVLTF
TRBV30 CAWSPAGGYGEQYF
TRBV29-1 CSVSEQGYTDTQYF
TRBV6-1 CASGQGSEQYF
TRBV28 CASSRPKYNEQFF
TRBV7-2 CASSFRKNEKLFF
TRBV10-3 CAISESLGALPEQFF
TRBV12-5 CASGLSSGGINTGELFF
TRBV7-2 CASSVRPGLASYEQYF
TRBV20-1 CSARWGHYNEQFF
TRBV27 CASSPNTLSRDTQYF
TRBV9 CASSVAGTGIDYEQYF
TRBV25-1 CASAWTSEQYF
TRBV30 CAWAFPVNEQFF
TRBV27 CASSLAGRSMVGYTF
TRBV10-3 CAISEPNQLGTDTQYF